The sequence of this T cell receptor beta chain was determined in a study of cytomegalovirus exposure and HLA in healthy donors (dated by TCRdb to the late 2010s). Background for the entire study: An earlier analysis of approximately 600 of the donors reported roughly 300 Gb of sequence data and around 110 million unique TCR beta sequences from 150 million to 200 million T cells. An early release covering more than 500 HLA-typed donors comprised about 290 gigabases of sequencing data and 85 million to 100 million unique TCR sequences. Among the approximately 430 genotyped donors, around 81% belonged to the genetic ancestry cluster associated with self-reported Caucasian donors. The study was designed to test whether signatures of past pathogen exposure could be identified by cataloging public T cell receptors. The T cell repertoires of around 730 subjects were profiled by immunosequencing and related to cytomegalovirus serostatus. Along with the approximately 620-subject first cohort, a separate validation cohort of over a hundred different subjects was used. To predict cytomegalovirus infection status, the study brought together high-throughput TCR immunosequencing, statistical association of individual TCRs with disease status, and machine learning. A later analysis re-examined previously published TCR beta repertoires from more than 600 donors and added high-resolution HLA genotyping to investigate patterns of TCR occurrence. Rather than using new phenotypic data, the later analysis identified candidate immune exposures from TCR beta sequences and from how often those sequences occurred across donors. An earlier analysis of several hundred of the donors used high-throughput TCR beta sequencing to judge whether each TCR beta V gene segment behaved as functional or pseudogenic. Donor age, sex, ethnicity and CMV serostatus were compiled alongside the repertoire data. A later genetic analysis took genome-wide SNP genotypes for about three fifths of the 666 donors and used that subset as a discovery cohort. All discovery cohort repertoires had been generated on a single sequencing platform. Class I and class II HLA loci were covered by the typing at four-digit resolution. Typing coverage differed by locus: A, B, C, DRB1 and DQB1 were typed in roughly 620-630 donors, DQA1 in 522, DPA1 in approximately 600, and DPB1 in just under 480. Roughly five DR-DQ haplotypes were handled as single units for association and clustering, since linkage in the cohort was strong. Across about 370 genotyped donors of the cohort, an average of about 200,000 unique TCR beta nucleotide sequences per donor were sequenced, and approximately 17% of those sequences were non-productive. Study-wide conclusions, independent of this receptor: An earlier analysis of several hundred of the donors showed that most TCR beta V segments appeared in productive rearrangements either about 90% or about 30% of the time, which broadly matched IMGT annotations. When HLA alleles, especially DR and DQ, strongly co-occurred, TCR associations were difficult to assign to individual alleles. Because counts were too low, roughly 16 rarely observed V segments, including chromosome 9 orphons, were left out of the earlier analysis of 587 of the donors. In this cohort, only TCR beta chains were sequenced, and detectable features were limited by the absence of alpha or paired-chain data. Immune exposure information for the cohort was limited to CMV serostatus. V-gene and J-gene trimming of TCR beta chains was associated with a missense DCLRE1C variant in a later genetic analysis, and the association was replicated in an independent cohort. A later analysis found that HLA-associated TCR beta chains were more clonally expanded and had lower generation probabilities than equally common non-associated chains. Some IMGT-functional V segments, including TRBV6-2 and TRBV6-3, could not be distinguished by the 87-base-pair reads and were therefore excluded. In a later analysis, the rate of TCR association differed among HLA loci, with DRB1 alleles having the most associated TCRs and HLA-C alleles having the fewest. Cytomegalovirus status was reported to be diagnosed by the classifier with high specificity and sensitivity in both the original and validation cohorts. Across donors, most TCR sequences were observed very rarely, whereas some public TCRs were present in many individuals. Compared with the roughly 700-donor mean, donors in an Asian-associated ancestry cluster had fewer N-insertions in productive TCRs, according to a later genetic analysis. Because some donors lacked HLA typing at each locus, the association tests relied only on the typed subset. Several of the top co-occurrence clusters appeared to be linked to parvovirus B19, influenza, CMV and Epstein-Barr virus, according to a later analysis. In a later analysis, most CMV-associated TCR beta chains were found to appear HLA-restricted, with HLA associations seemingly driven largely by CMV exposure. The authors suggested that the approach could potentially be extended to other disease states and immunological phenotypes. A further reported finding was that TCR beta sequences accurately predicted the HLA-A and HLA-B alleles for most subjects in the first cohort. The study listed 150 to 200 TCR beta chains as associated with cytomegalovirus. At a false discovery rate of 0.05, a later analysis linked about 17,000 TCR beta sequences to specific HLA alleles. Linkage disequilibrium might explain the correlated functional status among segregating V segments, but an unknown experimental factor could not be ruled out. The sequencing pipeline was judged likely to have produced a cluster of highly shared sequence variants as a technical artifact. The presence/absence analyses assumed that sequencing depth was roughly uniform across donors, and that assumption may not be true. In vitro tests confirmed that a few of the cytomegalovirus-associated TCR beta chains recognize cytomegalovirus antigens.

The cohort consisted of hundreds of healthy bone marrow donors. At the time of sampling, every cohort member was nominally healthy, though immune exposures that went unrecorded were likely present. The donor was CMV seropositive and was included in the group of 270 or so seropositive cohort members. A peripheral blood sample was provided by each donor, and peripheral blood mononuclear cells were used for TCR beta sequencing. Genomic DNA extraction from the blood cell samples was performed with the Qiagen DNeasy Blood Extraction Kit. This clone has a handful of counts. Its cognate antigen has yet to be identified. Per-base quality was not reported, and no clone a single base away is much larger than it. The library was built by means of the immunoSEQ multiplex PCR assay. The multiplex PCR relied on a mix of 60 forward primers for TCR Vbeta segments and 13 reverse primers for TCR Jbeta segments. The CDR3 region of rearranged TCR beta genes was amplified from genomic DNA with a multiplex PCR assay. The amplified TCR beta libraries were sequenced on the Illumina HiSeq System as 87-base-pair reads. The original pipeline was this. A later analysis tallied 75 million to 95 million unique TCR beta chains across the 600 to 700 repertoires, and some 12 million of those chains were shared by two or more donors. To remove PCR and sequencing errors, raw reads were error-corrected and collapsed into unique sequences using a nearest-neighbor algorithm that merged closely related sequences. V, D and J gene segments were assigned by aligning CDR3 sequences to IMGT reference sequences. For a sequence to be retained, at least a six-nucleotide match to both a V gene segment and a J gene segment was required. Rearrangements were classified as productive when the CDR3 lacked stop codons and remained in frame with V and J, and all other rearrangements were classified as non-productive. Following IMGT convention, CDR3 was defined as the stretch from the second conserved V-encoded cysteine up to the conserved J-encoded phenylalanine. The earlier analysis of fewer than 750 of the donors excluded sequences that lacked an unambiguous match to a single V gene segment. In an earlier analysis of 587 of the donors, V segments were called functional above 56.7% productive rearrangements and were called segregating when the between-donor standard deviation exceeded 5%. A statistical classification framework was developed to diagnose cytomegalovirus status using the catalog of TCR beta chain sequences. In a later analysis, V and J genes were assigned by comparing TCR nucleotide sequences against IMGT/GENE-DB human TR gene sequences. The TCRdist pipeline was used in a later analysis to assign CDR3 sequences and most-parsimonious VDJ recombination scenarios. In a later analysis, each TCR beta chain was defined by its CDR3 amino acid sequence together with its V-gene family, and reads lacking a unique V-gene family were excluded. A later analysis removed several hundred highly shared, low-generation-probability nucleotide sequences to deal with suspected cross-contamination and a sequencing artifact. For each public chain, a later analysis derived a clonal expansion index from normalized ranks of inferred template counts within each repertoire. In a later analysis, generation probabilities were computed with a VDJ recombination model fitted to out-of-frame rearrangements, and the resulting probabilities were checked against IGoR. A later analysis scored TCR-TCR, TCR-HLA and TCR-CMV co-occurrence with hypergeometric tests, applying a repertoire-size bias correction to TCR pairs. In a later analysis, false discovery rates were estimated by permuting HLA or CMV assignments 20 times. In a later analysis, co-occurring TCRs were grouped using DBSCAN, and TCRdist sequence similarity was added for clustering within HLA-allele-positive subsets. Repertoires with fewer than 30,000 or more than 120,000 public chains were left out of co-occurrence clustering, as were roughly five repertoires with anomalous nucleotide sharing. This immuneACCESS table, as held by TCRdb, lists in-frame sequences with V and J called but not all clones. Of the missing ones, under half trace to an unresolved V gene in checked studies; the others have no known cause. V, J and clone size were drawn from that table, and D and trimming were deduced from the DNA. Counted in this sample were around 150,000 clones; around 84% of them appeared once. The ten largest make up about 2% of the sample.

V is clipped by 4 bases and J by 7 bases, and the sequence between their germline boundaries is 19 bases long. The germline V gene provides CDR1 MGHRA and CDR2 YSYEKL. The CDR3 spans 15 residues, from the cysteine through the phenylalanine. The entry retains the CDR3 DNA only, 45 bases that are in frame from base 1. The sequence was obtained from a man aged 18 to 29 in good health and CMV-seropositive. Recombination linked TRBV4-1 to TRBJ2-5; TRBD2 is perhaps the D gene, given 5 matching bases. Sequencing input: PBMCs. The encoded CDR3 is CASSPSGRGLGTQYF. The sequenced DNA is TGCGCCAGCAGCCCCTCGGGGAGAGGGCTAGGGACCCAGTACTTC.